This T cell receptor beta chain was sequenced for a study of OX40 agonist ivuxolimab in advanced cancers. As to this clone: Antigen: not known.

Measured with immunoSEQ multiplex PCR; TCRdb has only the in-frame clones, and not every one. The sample has 50,000 to 70,000 clones, roughly 80% seen once; the top ten hold roughly 3%. General study points: The 0.1-3.0 mg/kg partial responders had among the lowest clonal expansion.

This CDR3 has 15 amino acids. J was trimmed by 4 bases and V by 4 bases; bases with no gene match: 8. Germline V CDR1 and CDR2: LNHDA, SQIVND (reference sequence). The clonotype was recovered from an adult with an advanced solid tumor such as melanoma, head and neck, liver or kidney cancer. The sample here was CD4+ or CD8+ T cells sorted from blood, taken in a trial of the OX40 agonist ivuxolimab. The chain links TRBV19 to TRBJ2-3; TRBD2 aligns across 7 bases. CDR3: CASSKISGTADTQYF. The CDR3 nucleotides read TGTGCCAGTAGTAAAATAAGCGGGACCGCAGATACGCAGTATTTT.